A selection of T cell receptor beta chains follows, all from one sample in a study of T cell responses to AZD1222 COVID-19 vaccine. Assay: immunoSEQ multiplex PCR; the TCRdb copy retains only in-frame clones and omits some. Here the sample spans about 84,000 clones, approximately 85% being singletons. The starting material was peripheral blood, obtained 28 days after the second AZD1222 dose. The receptors derive from an adult who received the AZD1222 COVID-19 vaccine. CDR3s include the opening cysteine and the closing phenylalanine or tryptophan. The D gene is left open where the match is weak. Only part of the rows carry a size: once, few, many, or a class if the clone is expanded.

. . TRBJ2-2 TRBV7-2 CASSLEVGELFF TGTGCCAGCAGCCTCGAGGTCGGGGAGCTGTTTTTT
. . TRBJ2-1 TRBV19 CASSPRQVSNEQFF TGTGCCAGTAGTCCCAGACAGGTTAGCAATGAGCAGTTCTTC
. TRBD1 TRBJ1-3 TRBV6-5 CASSYDRANTIYF TGTGCCAGCAGTTACGACAGGGCGAACACCATATATTTT
. . TRBJ1-6 TRBV9 CASSVNFGGSTLHF TGTGCCAGCAGCGTGAATTTTGGGGGGTCCACCCTCCACTTT
. TRBD1 TRBJ1-1 TRBV12-5 CASGGQAMNTEAFF TGTGCTAGTGGAGGACAGGCGATGAACACTGAAGCTTTCTTT
. TRBD1 TRBJ2-7 TRBV18 CASSHPGQGRNEQYF TGTGCCAGCTCACACCCGGGACAGGGGAGGAACGAGCAGTACTTC
once . TRBJ2-7 TRBV7-2 CASSLAAGLTSYEQYF TGTGCCAGCAGCTTAGCGGCGGGCCTAACTTCCTACGAGCAGTACTTC
many TRBD1 TRBJ1-2 TRBV27 CATQGASYGYTF TGTGCCACCCAGGGGGCCAGCTATGGCTACACCTTC
. . TRBJ1-2 TRBV18 CASSPPSNYGYTF TGTGCCAGCTCCCCCCCGTCTAACTATGGCTACACCTTC
. . TRBJ1-3 TRBV2 CASSIRTVGSGNTIYF TGTGCCAGCAGTATTCGGACGGTAGGCTCTGGAAACACCATATATTTT
once . TRBJ2-5 TRBV5-1 CASSNLRDAKETQYF TGCGCCAGCAGCAACCTCCGGGACGCAAAAGAGACCCAGTACTTC
. TRBD1 TRBJ2-7 TRBV18 CASSPDRLSYEQYF TGTGCCAGCTCACCGGACAGGCTCTCCTACGAGCAGTACTTC
. . TRBJ2-2 TRBV24-1 CATSHTGLNTGELFF TGTGCCACCAGTCATACAGGGCTCAACACCGGGGAGCTGTTTTTT
few TRBD1 TRBJ2-7 TRBV2 CATGDRVGDEQYF TGTGCCACCGGCGACAGGGTAGGAGACGAGCAGTACTTC
. . TRBJ2-2 TRBV24-1 CATSDLHQGVIAGELFF TGTGCCACCAGTGATTTGCACCAAGGGGTGATTGCCGGGGAGCTGTTTTTT
. . TRBJ1-2 TRBV30 CAWNRQGLYGYTF TGTGCCTGGAACAGGCAGGGTCTCTATGGCTACACCTTC
once . TRBJ1-5 TRBV28 CASSSPAGGNQPQHF TGTGCCAGCAGTTCACCGGCGGGGGGCAATCAGCCCCAGCATTTT
once . TRBJ1-6 TRBV19 CASRRTEIYNSPLHF TGTGCCAGTAGGAGGACAGAAATCTATAATTCACCCCTCCACTTT
. . TRBJ1-5 TRBV15 CATSRDRVNNQPQHF TGTGCCACCAGCAGAGACAGGGTGAACAATCAGCCCCAGCATTTT
. . TRBJ1-3 TRBV5-6 CASSLGSVTVSGNTIYF TGTGCCAGCAGCTTGGGATCAGTTACAGTCTCTGGAAACACCATATATTTT
. TRBD1 TRBJ1-5 TRBV6-5 CASSLQGDQPQHF TGTGCCAGCAGTTTACAGGGGGATCAGCCCCAGCATTTT
few . TRBJ2-3 TRBV6-4 CASSDSELATDTQYF TGTGCCAGCAGTGACTCTGAGCTAGCCACAGATACGCAGTATTTT
. . TRBJ2-7 TRBV27 CASSLDGSSYEQYF TGTGCCAGCAGTTTAGACGGGAGCTCCTACGAGCAGTACTTC
few . TRBJ1-2 TRBV5-8 CASSLEGSRTYGYTF TGTGCCAGCAGCTTGGAGGGGAGCAGAACCTATGGCTACACCTTC
. . TRBJ2-3 TRBV5-1 CASSLVGTPTDTQYF TGCGCCAGCAGCTTGGTAGGGACCCCCACAGATACGCAGTATTTT
. . TRBJ1-1 TRBV11-1 CASSLGTVNTEAFF TGTGCCAGCAGCTTAGGTACAGTGAACACTGAAGCTTTCTTT
few . TRBJ1-1 TRBV11-1 CASSLLGGGTEAFF TGTGCCAGCAGCTTATTAGGGGGGGGCACTGAAGCTTTCTTT
. . TRBJ2-7 TRBV15 CATSRGVTYEQYF TGTGCCACCAGTCGCGGGGTGACCTACGAGCAGTACTTC
. . TRBJ2-1 TRBV11-2 CASSLKVIVDRWDEQFF TGTGCCAGCAGCTTAAAAGTCATAGTGGACCGATGGGATGAGCAGTTCTTC
. TRBD2 TRBJ2-1 TRBV7-9 CASSQGLGFGEQFF TGTGCCAGCAGCCAGGGACTAGGATTCGGCGAGCAGTTCTTC
. TRBD2 TRBJ2-1 TRBV9 CASSVAGLAVSYNEQFF TGTGCCAGCAGCGTAGCTGGACTAGCGGTTTCCTACAATGAGCAGTTCTTC
. . TRBJ1-1 TRBV7-2 CASSAPGLPTEAFF TGTGCCAGCAGCGCCCCAGGGCTACCCACTGAAGCTTTCTTT
. TRBD1 TRBJ2-3 TRBV4-2 CASSQADRDSTDTQYF TGTGCCAGCAGCCAAGCCGACAGGGACAGCACAGATACGCAGTATTTT
. TRBD2 TRBJ2-7 TRBV28 CASRGTSGIEQYF TGTGCCAGCAGGGGGACTAGCGGGATCGAGCAGTACTTC
. . TRBJ2-7 TRBV28 CASNSYNGGLSSYEQYF TGTGCCAGCAACTCATACAACGGGGGCTTAAGCTCCTACGAGCAGTACTTC
. . TRBJ1-4 TRBV3-1/TRBV3-2 CAFGRSATNEKLFF TGTGCCTTCGGGAGGTCTGCAACTAATGAAAAACTGTTTTTT
. . TRBJ2-7 TRBV27 CASSLTRQMGNEQYF TGTGCCAGCAGTTTAACGCGGCAGATGGGTAACGAGCAGTACTTC
. TRBD1 TRBJ1-5 TRBV28 CASSLLTGGVQPQHF TGTGCCAGCAGTTTACTGACAGGGGGCGTTCAGCCCCAGCATTTT
. TRBD2 TRBJ2-1 TRBV6-5 CACQREGIEQFF TGTGCCTGCCAGCGGGAGGGGATTGAGCAGTTCTTC
. TRBD1 TRBJ1-1 TRBV7-2 CASNGQGNTEAFF TGTGCCAGCAACGGACAGGGGAACACTGAAGCTTTCTTT
. . TRBJ1-2 TRBV28 CASSLVSKYGYTF TGTGCCAGCAGTTTAGTTTCGAAGTATGGCTACACCTTC